Below are 22 T cell receptor beta chains sequenced from a single sample in a study of regulatory T cells in long-lasting Graves disease. CDR3-region Arm-PCR and iRepertoire HTBI primers produced the TCR beta libraries. TCRdb re-analysed the multiplex PCR reads in MiXCR, keeping a single row per CDR3 protein. The table lists approximately 400,000 distinct CDR3 sequences, just under 15% of them singletons. Noted time point: newly diagnosed GD, antithyroid drugs for less than 3 months. PBMC RNA was the source of the TCR library. These data also featured in a second study, about T cells in Graves' hyperthyroidism and ophthalmopathy.

The sample in question was peripheral blood mononuclear cells (PBMCs), obtained at new diagnosis, from a patient treated with antithyroid drugs. Every receptor here comes from a woman aged 25-40 years with Graves disease.

The rearrangement links TRBV11-2 to TRBJ2-5, with 8 bases that match TRBD2. The CDR3 covers 15 residues. The junction had 5 bases not matched to a gene; V was cut back by 1 base and J by 4 bases. Germline V gene sequence: CDR1 SGHAT, CDR2 FQNNGV. The CDR3, as DNA: TGTGCCAGCAGCTTAGCCTCGGCGGGAGGAGAGACCCAGTACTTC. Amino acid sequence: CASSLASAGGETQYF.

V usage is TRBV24-1 and J usage is TRBJ2-5; perhaps TRBD2 as D (5 bases). The V gene lost 9 bases and the J gene lost 3 bases, with 13 bases spanning the gap. Germline lookup yields CDR1 KGHDR and CDR2 SFDVKD. This CDR3 region has 13 residues. The CDR3 loop reads CATEGESKETQYF. The DNA of the CDR3 is TGTGCCACCGAGGGAGAATCAAAAGAGACCCAGTACTTC.

About this clonotype itself: A much larger clone differs by one base, so this may be a read error. The chain links TRBV9 to TRBJ1-2, with D possibly matching TRBD1 (5 bases). Germline V gives CDR1 SGDLS, CDR2 YYNGEE. The CDR3 length is 13 residues. CDR3 DNA sequence: TGTGCCTGCAGCGTAGGAACAGGCGATGGCTACACCTTC. This sequence encodes CACSVGTGDGYTF.

This clonotype was observed many times. The chain links TRBV5-6 to TRBJ2-3; 7 nucleotides agree with TRBD1. V was pared by 4 bases and J by 4 bases, with 9 bases of the junction left unmatched. From germline, CDR1 is SGHDT and CDR2 YYEEEE. The CDR3 has 15 amino acids. The CDR3 protein is CASSLRTGVADTQYF. DNA for the CDR3: TGTGCCAGCAGCCTAAGGACAGGAGTGGCAGATACGCAGTATTTT.

This clonotype was recorded at least ten times. J is TRBJ1-5 and V is TRBV6-2 or TRBV6-3; D perhaps matches TRBD1 (6 bases). The germline CDR1 and CDR2 sequences are MNHEY and SVGEGT. This CDR3 is 15 amino acids long. Trimming left V 5 bases short and J 8 bases short, with 19 bases between. For the CDR3, the DNA is TGTGCCAGCAGTGATGGACAGAGGCTGGGCGAGCCCCAGCATTTT. Its translation: CASSDGQRLGEPQHF.

This clonotype has just a few counts. The chain combines TRBV12-3 or TRBV12-4 with TRBJ2-1; no clear D. The CDR3 has 13 amino acids. The ends were cut back, 6 bases at V and 10 bases at J, with 16 bases in the middle. CDR3 region: CASSSSGVAEQFF. DNA for the CDR3: TGTGCCAGCAGCTCCTCTGGAGTAGCCGAGCAGTTCTTC.

The table lists this clonotype with a few counts. The chain links TRBV5-1 to TRBJ1-1; 8 bases map to TRBD1. This CDR3 contains 13 residues. The V segment lost 2 bases and the J segment 5 bases; nucleotides outside the gene matches: 2. CDR1 SGHRS and CDR2 YFSETQ come from the germline V gene. CDR3 region: CASSFRQGTEAFF. In DNA, the CDR3 is TGCGCCAGCAGCTTTCGACAGGGGACTGAAGCTTTCTTT.

In this sample, this clonotype turned up a few times. The V call is TRBV20-1, the J call TRBJ2-2; no definite D call. This CDR3 comprises 15 residues. The V gene lost 0 bases and the J gene lost 6 bases, with 14 bases spanning the gap. In germline, CDR1 is DFQATT, CDR2 SNEGSKA (reference sequence). The CDR3 nucleotides are TGCAGTGCTAGAGAAGGTGATCCTGGCGCCGGGGAGCTGTTTTTT. This codes for CSAREGDPGAGELFF.

The chain employs TRBV5-1 and TRBJ2-2; tentatively, D is TRBD2 (6 bases). Germline values: CDR1 SGHRS, CDR2 YFSETQ. The CDR3 covers 17 residues. Trimming took 1 base from V and 1 from J, leaving 14 bases between them. CDR3 coding DNA: TGCGCCAGCAGCTTGTACGGCGGGGTACGGAACACCGGGGAGCTGTTTTTT. Translated: CASSLYGGVRNTGELFF.

V gene TRBV28 combines with J gene TRBJ2-1, with 8 positions matching TRBD1. J was trimmed by 6 bases and V by 4 bases; bases with no gene match: 8. The CDR3 consists of 15 residues. CDR1 and CDR2 from the germline V gene are MDHEN and SYDVKM. The CDR3 nucleotides are TGTGCCAGCAGTTCGGACAGGGCCCAGCCCAATGAGCAGTTCTTC. As protein: CASSSDRAQPNEQFF.

The table lists this clonotype with many counts. CDR3 sequence reads: CASSVKREGLYNEQFF. The CDR3 nucleotides are TGTGCCAGCAGTGTCAAGCGGGAGGGCCTTTACAATGAGCAGTTCTTC. The chain is built from TRBV2 and TRBJ2-1, with 10 positions matching TRBD2. The V gene end was trimmed by 4 bases and the J gene end by 4 bases; junction bases not matched to a gene: 7. In germline, CDR1 is SNHLY, CDR2 FYNNEI. The CDR3 extends over 16 amino acids. The whole variable domain, remainder taken from reference TRBV2 and TRBJ2-1, is EPEVTQTPSHQVTQMGQEVILRCVPISNHLYFYWYRQILGQKVEFLVSFYNNEISEKSEIFDDQFSVERPDGSNFTLKIRSTKLEDSAMYFCASSVKREGLYNEQFFGPGTRLTVL.

The chain couples TRBV10-3 to TRBJ1-5; D may be TRBD1 (6 bases). Trimming took off 3 bases at V and 0 bases at J, with 12 bases between the two ends. CDR3 length: 16 amino acids. The germline CDR1 and CDR2 sequences are ENHRY and SYGVKD. Written as DNA, the CDR3 is TGTGCCATCAGTGACCGGGACACAGATAGCAATCAGCCCCAGCATTTT. It encodes CAISDRDTDSNQPQHF.

This clonotype came up a few times. This chain uses TRBV19 with TRBJ1-3; D might be TRBD1 (6 bases). The CDR3 has 14 amino acids. Per germline, CDR1 LNHDA and CDR2 SQIVND (reference sequence). Trimming cost V 7 bases and J 4 bases, with 14 bases left between them. The CDR3 bases are TGTGCCAGTATGGTCGGGGGCTTCGGAAACACCATATATTTT. Its translation: CASMVGGFGNTIYF. Combining the CDR3 with reference TRBV19 and TRBJ1-3 gives the whole variable domain DGGITQSPKYLFRKEGQNVTLSCEQNLNHDAMYWYRQDPGQGLRLIYYSQIVNDFQKGDIAEGYSVSREKKESFPLTVTSAQKNPTAFYLCASMVGGFGNTIYFGEGSWLTVV.

This clonotype was counted a single time. V gene TRBV5-5 combines with J gene TRBJ2-7; weak D call: TRBD1 (5 bases). The V end was cut by 3 bases, the J end by 5 bases, with 18 bases between. This CDR3 has 15 residues. Germline V gene lookup returns CDR1 SGHKS and CDR2 YYEKEE (reference sequence). CDR3 loop: CASSSLQETMNEQYF. The DNA of the CDR3 is TGTGCCAGCAGCTCCCTACAGGAGACAATGAACGAGCAGTACTTC.

This clonotype turned up a few times. The CDR3 sequence is CSASRGSINEQFF. The CDR3 DNA sequence: TGCAGTGCTAGTCGCGGGAGCATCAATGAGCAGTTCTTC. J is TRBJ2-1 and V is TRBV20-1; 7 bases agree with TRBD2. The V segment lost 3 bases and the J segment 6 bases; nucleotides outside the gene matches: 5. CDR1 and CDR2 from the germline V gene are DFQATT and SNEGSKA (reference sequence). The CDR3 runs to 13 residues.

This clonotype was seen many times. The chain employs TRBV2 and TRBJ1-4, with D possibly matching TRBD1 (6 bases). Germline CDR1 is SNHLY and CDR2 is FYNNEI. The V and J ends lost 6 bases and 9 bases respectively, with 23 bases between them. CDR3 size: 16 residues. This CDR3 reads CASRATTGIRPQKLFF. In nucleotides, the CDR3 is TGTGCCAGCAGAGCCACGACAGGCATAAGGCCGCAAAAACTGTTTTTT.

This clonotype is medium-sized (0.01 to 0.1%). The V and J genes are TRBV2 and TRBJ1-2; 8 bases match TRBD1. Germline V CDR1 and CDR2: SNHLY, FYNNEI. The CDR3 is 14 amino acids. The J segment lost 2 bases and the V segment lost 8 bases, leaving 7 bases of the junction unmatched. In DNA form, the CDR3 reads TGTGCCAGCCGTAGTAGACAGGGGAACTATGGCTACACCTTC. This sequence encodes CASRSRQGNYGYTF.

In this sample, this clonotype turned up many times. The chain recombines TRBV5-1 with TRBJ2-7; possibly TRBD1 or TRBD2 for D (5 bases each). V lost 3 bases, J lost 1 base, and 26 bases lay in between. The CDR3 has 19 amino acids. Germline CDR1 and CDR2: SGHRS and YFSETQ. This CDR3 is CASSSLPLQPGRPSYEQYF. CDR3 DNA sequence: TGCGCCAGCAGCTCCCTACCCCTACAACCGGGACGGCCATCCTACGAGCAGTACTTC. Drawing the rest from reference TRBV5-1 and TRBJ2-7, the complete variable domain is KAGVTQTPRYLIKTRGQQVTLSCSPISGHRSVSWYQQTPGQGLQFLFEYFSETQRNKGNFPGRFSGRQFSNSRSEMNVSTLELGDSALYLCASSSLPLQPGRPSYEQYFGPGTRLTVT.

This sequence joins TRBV5-4 and TRBJ2-5; 11 bases are shared with TRBD1. With 2 bases clipped from V and 5 bases from J, the junction kept 5 bases outside the gene matches. The CDR3 sequence is 15 residues long. The V gene's germline CDR1 is SGHNT and CDR2 YYREEE (reference sequence). CDR3 DNA: TGTGCCAGCAGCTTAGGACAGGGGGCTCTGGAGACCCAGTACTTC. The encoded protein is CASSLGQGALETQYF.

This sequence joins TRBV7-3 and TRBJ2-3; D perhaps matches TRBD2 (5 bases). Trimming removed 2 bases from V and 3 bases from J, with 12 bases in between. CDR1 and CDR2 from the germline V gene are SGHTA and FQGTGA. This CDR3 comprises 15 residues. The CDR3: CASSLWERGTDTQYF. The CDR3 nucleotides read TGTGCCAGCAGCTTATGGGAGCGAGGGACAGATACGCAGTATTTT.

This clonotype was seen at least ten times. This chain joins TRBV29-1 and TRBJ1-1; D is unclear. Between the trimmed V and J ends, which lost 8 bases and 0 bases, there was a span of 7 bases. The V gene's germline CDR1 is SQVTM and CDR2 ANQGSEA. The CDR3 is 11 amino acids. The CDR3 sequence: CSFRLNTEAFF. Here the CDR3 DNA reads TGCAGCTTCAGGCTGAACACTGAAGCTTTCTTT. The whole variable domain, filled in from reference TRBV29-1 and TRBJ1-1, reads SAVISQKPSRDICQRGTSLTIQCQVDSQVTMMFWYRQQPGQSLTLIATANQGSEATYESGFVIDKFPISRPNLTFSTLTVSNMSPEDSSIYLCSFRLNTEAFFGQGTRLTVV.

Only a few counts were recorded for this clonotype. The chain links TRBV28 to TRBJ1-5, with D tentatively TRBD1 (5 bases). The germline V gene encodes CDR1 MDHEN and CDR2 SYDVKM. The CDR3 runs to 14 residues. V was cut by 2 bases and J by 5 bases, with 10 bases left in between. CDR3 loop: CASSLRQGDQPQHF. The CDR3 region has the DNA TGTGCCAGCAGTTTACGGCAGGGCGATCAGCCCCAGCATTTT.